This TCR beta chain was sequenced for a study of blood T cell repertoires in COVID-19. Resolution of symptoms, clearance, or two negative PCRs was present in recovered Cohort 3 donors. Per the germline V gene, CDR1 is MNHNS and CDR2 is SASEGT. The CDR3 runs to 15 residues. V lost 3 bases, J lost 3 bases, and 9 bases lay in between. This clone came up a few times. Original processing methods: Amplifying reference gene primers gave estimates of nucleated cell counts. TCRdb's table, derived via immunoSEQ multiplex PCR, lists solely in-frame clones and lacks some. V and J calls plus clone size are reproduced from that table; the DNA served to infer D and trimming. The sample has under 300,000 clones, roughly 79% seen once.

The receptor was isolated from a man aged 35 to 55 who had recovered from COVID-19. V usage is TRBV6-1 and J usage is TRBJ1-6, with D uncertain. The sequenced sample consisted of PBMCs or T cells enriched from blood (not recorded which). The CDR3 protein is CASSDSGRYNSPLHF. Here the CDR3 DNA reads TGTGCCAGCAGTGACAGCGGCCGCTATAATTCACCCCTCCACTTT.